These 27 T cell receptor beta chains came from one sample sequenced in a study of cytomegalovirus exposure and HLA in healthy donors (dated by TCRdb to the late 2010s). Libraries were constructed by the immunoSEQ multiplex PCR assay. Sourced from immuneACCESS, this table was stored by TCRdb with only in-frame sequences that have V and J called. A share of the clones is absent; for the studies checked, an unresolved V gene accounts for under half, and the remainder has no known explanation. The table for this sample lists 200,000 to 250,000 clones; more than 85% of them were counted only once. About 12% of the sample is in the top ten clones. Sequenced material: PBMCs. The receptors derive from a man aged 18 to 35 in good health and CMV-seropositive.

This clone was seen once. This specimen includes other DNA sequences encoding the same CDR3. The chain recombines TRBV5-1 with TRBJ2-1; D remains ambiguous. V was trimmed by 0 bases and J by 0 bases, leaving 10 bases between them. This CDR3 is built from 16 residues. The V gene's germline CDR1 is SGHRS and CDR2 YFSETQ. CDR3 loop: CASSLDGRSSYNEQFF. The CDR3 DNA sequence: TGCGCCAGCAGCTTGGACGGCCGTAGCTCCTACAATGAGCAGTTCTTC. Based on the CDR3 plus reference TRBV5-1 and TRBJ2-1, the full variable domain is KAGVTQTPRYLIKTRGQQVTLSCSPISGHRSVSWYQQTPGQGLQFLFEYFSETQRNKGNFPGRFSGRQFSNSRSEMNVSTLELGDSALYLCASSLDGRSSYNEQFFGPGTRLTVL.

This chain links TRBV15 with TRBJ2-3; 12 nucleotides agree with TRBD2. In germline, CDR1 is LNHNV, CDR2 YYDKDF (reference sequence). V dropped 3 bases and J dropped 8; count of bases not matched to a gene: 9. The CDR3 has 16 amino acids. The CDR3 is CATSSRLAGVGVTQYF. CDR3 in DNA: TGTGCCACCAGCAGTAGACTAGCGGGAGTTGGGGTTACGCAGTATTTT.

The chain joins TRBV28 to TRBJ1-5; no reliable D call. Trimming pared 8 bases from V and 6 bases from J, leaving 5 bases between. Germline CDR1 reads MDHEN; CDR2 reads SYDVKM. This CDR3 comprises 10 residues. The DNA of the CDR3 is TGTGCCAGCTCTAGTCAGCCCCAGCATTTT. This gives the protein CASSSQPQHF.

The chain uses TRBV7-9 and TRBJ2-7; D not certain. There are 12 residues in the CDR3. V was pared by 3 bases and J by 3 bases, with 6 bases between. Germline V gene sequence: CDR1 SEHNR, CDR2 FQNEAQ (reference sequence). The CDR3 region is CASSFRSYEQYF. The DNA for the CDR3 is TGTGCCAGCAGCTTCCGCAGCTACGAGCAGTACTTC.

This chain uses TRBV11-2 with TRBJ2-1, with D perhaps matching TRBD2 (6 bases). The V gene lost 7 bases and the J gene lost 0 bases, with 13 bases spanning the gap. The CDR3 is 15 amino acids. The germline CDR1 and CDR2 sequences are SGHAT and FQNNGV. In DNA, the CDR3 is TGTGCCAGCAATCCCGCCGGGAGCTCCTACAATGAGCAGTTCTTC. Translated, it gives CASNPAGSSYNEQFF.

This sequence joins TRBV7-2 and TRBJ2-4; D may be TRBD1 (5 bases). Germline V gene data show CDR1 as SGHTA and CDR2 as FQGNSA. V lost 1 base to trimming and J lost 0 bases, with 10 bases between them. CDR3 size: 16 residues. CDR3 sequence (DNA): TGTGCCAGCAGCTTAGGGGGCAGCGTAGCCAAAAACATTCAGTACTTC. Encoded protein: CASSLGGSVAKNIQYF.

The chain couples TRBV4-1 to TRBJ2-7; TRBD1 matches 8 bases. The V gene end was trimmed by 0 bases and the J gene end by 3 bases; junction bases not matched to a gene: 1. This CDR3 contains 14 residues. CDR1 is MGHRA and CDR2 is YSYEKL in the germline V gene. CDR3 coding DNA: TGCGCCAGCAGCCAAGATGGGACAGGCTACGAGCAGTACTTC. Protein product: CASSQDGTGYEQYF.

CDR3 in amino acids: CASKGRGDQPQHF. The CDR3 DNA reads TGTGCCAGCAAGGGCAGGGGGGATCAGCCCCAGCATTTT. The rearrangement links TRBV6-1 to TRBJ1-5, with 7 bases that match TRBD1. The CDR3 runs 13 residues. The V and J ends lost 7 bases and 5 bases, in that order; junction bases with no gene match: 5. The germline gives CDR1 MNHNS, CDR2 SASEGT.

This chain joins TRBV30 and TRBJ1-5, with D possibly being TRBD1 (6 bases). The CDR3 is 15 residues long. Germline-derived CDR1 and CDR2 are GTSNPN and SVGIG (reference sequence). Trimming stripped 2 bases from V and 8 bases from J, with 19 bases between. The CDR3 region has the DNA TGTGCCTGGAGTCAAATGGGGCAGGGGACTAAGCCCCAGCATTTT. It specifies CAWSQMGQGTKPQHF.

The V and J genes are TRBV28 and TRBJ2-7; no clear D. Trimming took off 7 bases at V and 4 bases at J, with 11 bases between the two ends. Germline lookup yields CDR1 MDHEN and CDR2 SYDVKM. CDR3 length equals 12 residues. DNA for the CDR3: TGTGCCAGCAATGGCAATTTATACGAGCAGTACTTC. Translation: CASNGNLYEQYF. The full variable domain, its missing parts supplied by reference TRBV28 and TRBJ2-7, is DVKVTQSSRYLVKRTGEKVFLECVQDMDHENMFWYRQDPGLGLRLIYFSYDVKMKEKGDIPEGYSVSREKKERFSLILESASTNQTSMYLCASNGNLYEQYFGPGTRLTVT.

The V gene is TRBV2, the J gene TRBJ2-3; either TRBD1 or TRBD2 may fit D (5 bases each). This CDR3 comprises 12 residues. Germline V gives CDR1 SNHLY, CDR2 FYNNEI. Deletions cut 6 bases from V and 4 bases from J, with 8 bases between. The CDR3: CASRGVADTQYF. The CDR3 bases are TGTGCCAGCAGGGGGGTGGCAGATACGCAGTATTTT.

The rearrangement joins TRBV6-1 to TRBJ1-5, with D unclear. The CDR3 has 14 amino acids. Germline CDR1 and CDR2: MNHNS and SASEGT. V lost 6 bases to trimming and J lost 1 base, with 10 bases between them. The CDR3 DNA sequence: TGTGCCAGCAGCCGTAGGATGAGCAATCAGCCCCAGCATTTT. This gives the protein CASSRRMSNQPQHF.

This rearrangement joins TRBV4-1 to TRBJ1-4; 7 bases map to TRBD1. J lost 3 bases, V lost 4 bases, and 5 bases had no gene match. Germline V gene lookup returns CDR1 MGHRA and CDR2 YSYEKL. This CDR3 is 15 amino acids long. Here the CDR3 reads CASSPTGEPNEKLFF. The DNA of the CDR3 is TGCGCCAGCAGCCCAACAGGGGAACCTAATGAAAAACTGTTTTTT.

DNA of the CDR3: TGTGCCAGCAACACAGGGATCACTGAAGCTTTCTTT. Its translation is CASNTGITEAFF. J is TRBJ1-1 and V is TRBV6-1; D may be TRBD1 (6 bases). The CDR3 is made up of 12 amino acids. V shed 7 bases and J shed 4 bases, with 10 bases lying between them. Germline V gene sequence: CDR1 MNHNS, CDR2 SASEGT.

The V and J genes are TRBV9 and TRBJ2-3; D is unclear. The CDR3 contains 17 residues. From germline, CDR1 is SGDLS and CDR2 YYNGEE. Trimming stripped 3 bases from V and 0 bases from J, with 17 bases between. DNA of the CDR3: TGTGCCAGCAGCGCTATCAGCAGAGAGTCAAGCACAGATACGCAGTATTTT. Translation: CASSAISRESSTDTQYF.

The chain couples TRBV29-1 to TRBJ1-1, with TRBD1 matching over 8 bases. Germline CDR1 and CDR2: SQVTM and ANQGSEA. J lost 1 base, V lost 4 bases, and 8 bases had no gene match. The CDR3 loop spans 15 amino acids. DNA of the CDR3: TGCAGCGTTGTTGGCAGGGGGCTGGAGAACACTGAAGCTTTCTTT. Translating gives CSVVGRGLENTEAFF.

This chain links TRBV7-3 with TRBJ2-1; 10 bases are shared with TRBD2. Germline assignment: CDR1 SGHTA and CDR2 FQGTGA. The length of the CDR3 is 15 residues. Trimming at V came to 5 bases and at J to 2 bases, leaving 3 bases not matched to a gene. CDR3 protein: CASSLTSGAYNEQFF. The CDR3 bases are TGTGCCAGCAGCCTTACTAGCGGGGCCTACAATGAGCAGTTCTTC.

CDR3 amino acids: CAWSGRLDTDTQYF. The CDR3 DNA follows: TGTGCCTGGAGTGGGAGGCTAGACACAGATACGCAGTATTTT. The rearrangement uses TRBV30 and TRBJ2-3; D may be TRBD2 (5 bases). The V gene's germline CDR1 is GTSNPN and CDR2 SVGIG (reference sequence). The V end lost 1 base, the J end lost 2 bases, and 10 bases lay between the germline ends. This CDR3 has 14 amino acids.

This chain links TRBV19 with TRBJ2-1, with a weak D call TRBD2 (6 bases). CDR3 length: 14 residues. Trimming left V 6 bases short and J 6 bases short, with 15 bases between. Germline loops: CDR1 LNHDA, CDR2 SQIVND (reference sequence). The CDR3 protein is CASSYGGLPNEQFF. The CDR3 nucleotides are TGTGCCAGTAGCTACGGAGGGCTTCCCAATGAGCAGTTCTTC.

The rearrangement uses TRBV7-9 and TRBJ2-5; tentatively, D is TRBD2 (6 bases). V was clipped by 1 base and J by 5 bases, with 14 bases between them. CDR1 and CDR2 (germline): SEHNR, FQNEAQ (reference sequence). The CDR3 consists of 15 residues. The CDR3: CASSLEGGGSETQYF. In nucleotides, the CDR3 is TGTGCCAGCAGCTTAGAAGGTGGAGGGTCCGAGACCCAGTACTTC.

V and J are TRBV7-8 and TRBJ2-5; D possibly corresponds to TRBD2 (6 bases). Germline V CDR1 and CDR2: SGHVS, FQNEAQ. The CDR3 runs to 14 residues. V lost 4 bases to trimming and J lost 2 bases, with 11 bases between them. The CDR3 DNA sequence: TGTGCCAGCAGCTACGGGACTTCGCAAGAGACCCAGTACTTC. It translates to CASSYGTSQETQYF.

As DNA, the CDR3 is TGTGCCAGCAGTTTGAGGGGGGGTAGCAACGAGCAGTACTTC. This codes for CASSLRGGSNEQYF. The rearrangement joins TRBV28 to TRBJ2-7; possible D gene TRBD2, 7 bases. Trimming removed 3 bases from V and 5 bases from J, with 14 bases in between. The CDR3 runs 14 residues. Germline-derived CDR1 and CDR2 are MDHEN and SYDVKM.

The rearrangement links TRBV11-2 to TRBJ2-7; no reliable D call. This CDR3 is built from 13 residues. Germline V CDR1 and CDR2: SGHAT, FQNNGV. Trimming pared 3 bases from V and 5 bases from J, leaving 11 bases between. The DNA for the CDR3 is TGTGCCAGCAGCTTTGAGACATATCACGAGCAGTACTTC. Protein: CASSFETYHEQYF.

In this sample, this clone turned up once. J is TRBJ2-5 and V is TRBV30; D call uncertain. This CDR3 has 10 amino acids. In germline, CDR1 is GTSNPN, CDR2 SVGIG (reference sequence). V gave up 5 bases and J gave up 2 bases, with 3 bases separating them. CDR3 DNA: TGTGCCTGGGGACAAGAGACCCAGTACTTC. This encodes CAWGQETQYF.

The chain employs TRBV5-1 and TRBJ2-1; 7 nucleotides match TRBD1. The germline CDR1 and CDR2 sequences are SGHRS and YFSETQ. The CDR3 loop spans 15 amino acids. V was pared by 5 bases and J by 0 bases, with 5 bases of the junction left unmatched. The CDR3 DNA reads TGCGCCAGCAGTTACGGGGACAGCTCCTACAATGAGCAGTTCTTC. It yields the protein CASSYGDSSYNEQFF. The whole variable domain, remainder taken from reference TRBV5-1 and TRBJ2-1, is KAGVTQTPRYLIKTRGQQVTLSCSPISGHRSVSWYQQTPGQGLQFLFEYFSETQRNKGNFPGRFSGRQFSNSRSEMNVSTLELGDSALYLCASSYGDSSYNEQFFGPGTRLTVL.

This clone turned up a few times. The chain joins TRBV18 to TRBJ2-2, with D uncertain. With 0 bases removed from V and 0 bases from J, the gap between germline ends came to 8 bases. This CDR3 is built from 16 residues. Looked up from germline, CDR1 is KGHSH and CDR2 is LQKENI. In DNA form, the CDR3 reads TGTGCCAGCTCACCACCTCTGGTGCCGAACACCGGGGAGCTGTTTTTT. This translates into CASSPPLVPNTGELFF.

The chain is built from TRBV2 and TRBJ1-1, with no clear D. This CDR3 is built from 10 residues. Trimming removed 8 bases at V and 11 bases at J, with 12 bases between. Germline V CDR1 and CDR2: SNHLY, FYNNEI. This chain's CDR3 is CASVLGFAFF. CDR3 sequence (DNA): TGTGCCAGCGTCTTGGGGTTCGCTTTCTTT.